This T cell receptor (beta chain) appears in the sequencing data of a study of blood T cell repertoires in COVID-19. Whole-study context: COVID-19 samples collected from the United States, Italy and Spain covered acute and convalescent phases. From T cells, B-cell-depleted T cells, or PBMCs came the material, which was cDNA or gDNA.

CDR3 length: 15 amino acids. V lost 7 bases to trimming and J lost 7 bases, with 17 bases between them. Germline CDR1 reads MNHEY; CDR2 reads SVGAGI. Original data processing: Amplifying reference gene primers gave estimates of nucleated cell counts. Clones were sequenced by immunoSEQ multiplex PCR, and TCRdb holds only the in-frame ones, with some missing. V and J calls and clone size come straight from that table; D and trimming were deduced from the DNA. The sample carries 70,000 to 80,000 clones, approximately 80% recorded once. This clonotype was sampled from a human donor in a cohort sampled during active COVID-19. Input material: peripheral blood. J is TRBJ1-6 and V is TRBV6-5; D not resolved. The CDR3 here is CASIPGSGGNSPLHF. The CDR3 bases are TGTGCCAGCATCCCCGGGAGCGGAGGGAATTCACCCCTCCACTTT.